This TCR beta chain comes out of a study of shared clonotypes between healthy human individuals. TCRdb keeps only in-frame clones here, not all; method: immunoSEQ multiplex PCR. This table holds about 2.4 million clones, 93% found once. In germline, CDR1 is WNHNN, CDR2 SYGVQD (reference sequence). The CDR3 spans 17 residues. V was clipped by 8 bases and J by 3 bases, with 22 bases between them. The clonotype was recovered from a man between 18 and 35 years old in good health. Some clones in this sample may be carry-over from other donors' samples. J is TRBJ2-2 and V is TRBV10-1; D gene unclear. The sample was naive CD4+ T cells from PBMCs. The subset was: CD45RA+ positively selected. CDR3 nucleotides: TGCGCCAGCGGATCCTCGGCTACTGCACCCTACACCGGGGAGCTGTTTTTT. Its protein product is CASGSSATAPYTGELFF.